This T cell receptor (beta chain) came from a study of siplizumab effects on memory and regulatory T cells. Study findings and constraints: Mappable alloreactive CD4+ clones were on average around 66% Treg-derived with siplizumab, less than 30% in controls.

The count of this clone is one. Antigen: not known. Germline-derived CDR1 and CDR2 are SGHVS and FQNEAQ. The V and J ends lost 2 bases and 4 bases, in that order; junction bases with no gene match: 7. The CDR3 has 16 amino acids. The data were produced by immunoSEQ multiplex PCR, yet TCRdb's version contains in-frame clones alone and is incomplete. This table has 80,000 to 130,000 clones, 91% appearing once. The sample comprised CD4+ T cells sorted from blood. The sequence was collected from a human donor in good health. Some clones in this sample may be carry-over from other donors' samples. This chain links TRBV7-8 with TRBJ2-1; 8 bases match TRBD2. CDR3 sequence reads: CASSLSRAGGYNEQFF. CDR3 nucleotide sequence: TGTGCCAGCAGCTTAAGTCGGGCGGGAGGATACAATGAGCAGTTCTTC.